A selection of T cell receptor beta chains follows, all from one sample in a study of T cell responses to AZD1222 COVID-19 vaccine. Repertoires were generated with immunoSEQ multiplex PCR, while TCRdb's copy carries only in-frame clones and drops some. The sample has more than 85,000 clones, 86% seen once. The sample here was peripheral blood, taken on day 0 of AZD1222 vaccination. The origin of the receptors is an adult in good health. Both conserved end residues are trimmed from each CDR3. A D gene is named only where the DNA matches it firmly.

cdr3_length: 12
d_call: -
v_call: TRBV29-1
cdr3_aa: SASSHDGDYEQY

cdr3_length: 14
d_call: -
v_call: TRBV5-5
cdr3_aa: ASSPRALLSTNEQY

cdr3_length: 12
d_call: TRBD1
v_call: TRBV20-1
cdr3_aa: SASGDRASYEQY

cdr3_length: 13
d_call: -
v_call: TRBV28
cdr3_aa: ASSISDRRDGEAF

cdr3_length: 14
d_call: -
v_call: TRBV4-3
cdr3_aa: ASSQVIGSTLYEQY

cdr3_length: 12
d_call: -
v_call: TRBV2
cdr3_aa: ASSGHDTNTEAF

cdr3_length: 15
d_call: TRBD2
v_call: TRBV10-1
cdr3_aa: ASRLAGGPGWTDTQY

cdr3_length: 12
d_call: TRBD1
v_call: TRBV19
cdr3_aa: ASTKGQLNYGYT

cdr3_length: 14
d_call: TRBD2
v_call: TRBV9
cdr3_aa: ASSPYSGGANNEQF

cdr3_length: 11
d_call: -
v_call: TRBV2
cdr3_aa: ASRPGVVDGYT

cdr3_length: 10
d_call: -
v_call: TRBV7-9
cdr3_aa: ASADPGNGYT

cdr3_length: 12
d_call: -
v_call: TRBV7-2
cdr3_aa: ASSPRGGSYGYT

cdr3_length: 9
d_call: -
v_call: TRBV7-9
cdr3_aa: ASSFQETQY

cdr3_length: 17
d_call: TRBD2
v_call: TRBV4-2
cdr3_aa: ASSPTGLAGAQNTGELF

cdr3_length: 12
d_call: -
v_call: TRBV5-5
cdr3_aa: ASSLTLRDSPLH

cdr3_length: 14
d_call: -
v_call: TRBV19
cdr3_aa: ASSIGGVGSLETQY

cdr3_length: 13
d_call: -
v_call: TRBV7-2
cdr3_aa: ASSLGTSSGNTIY

cdr3_length: 15
d_call: TRBD2
v_call: TRBV7-2
cdr3_aa: ASSLAGAGLAGGSRY

cdr3_length: 14
d_call: -
v_call: TRBV11-1
cdr3_aa: ASRTPKKSYNSPLH

cdr3_length: 12
d_call: -
v_call: TRBV7-9
cdr3_aa: ASSLDRGVETQY

cdr3_length: 11
d_call: -
v_call: TRBV7-8
cdr3_aa: ASSPSGPYEQY

cdr3_length: 20
d_call: -
v_call: TRBV5-1
cdr3_aa: ASSLGSWTTDGGATRKTEAF

cdr3_length: 11
d_call: TRBD1
v_call: TRBV28
cdr3_aa: ASNLQGETEAF

cdr3_length: 13
d_call: -
v_call: TRBV6-5
cdr3_aa: ASSDLVGIPREQY